The entry below gives a single T cell receptor beta chain sequence along with its context. Antigen unknown. In germline, CDR1 is SGHVS, CDR2 FNYEAQ. The CDR3 is 15 residues long. V lost 5 bases to trimming and J lost 3 bases, with 17 bases between them. Time point meaning: cycle 4 day 1 (C4D1), after 5 to 7 weeks of nivolumab. Every patient relapsed after autologous stem cell transplantation, and brentuximab vedotin exposure varied. Complete response, partial response or progressive disease was each patient's best response. The assay was immunoSEQ multiplex PCR, and TCRdb's table has in-frame clones only and misses some. Here the sample spans around 50,000 clones, 90% being singletons. These data come from a study of PD-1 blockade in classical Hodgkin lymphoma. Overall study findings and caveats: TCR diversity in CD4+, not CD8+, cells rose significantly by C4D1. Relapsed/refractory patients reportedly had lower baseline diversity than newly diagnosed patients. Newly diagnosed patients and complete responders had comparable diversity at baseline.

The rearrangement links TRBV7-6 to TRBJ2-7, with D possibly being TRBD1 or TRBD2 (5 bases each). Sequenced material: peripheral blood mononuclear cells (PBMCs), taken before the fourth cycle of nivolumab. The sequence derives from a human donor with classical Hodgkin lymphoma. As DNA, the CDR3 is TGTGCCAGCAGCCCGACCGGGACGCGAGGCTACGAGCAGTACTTC. Protein sequence: CASSPTGTRGYEQYF.